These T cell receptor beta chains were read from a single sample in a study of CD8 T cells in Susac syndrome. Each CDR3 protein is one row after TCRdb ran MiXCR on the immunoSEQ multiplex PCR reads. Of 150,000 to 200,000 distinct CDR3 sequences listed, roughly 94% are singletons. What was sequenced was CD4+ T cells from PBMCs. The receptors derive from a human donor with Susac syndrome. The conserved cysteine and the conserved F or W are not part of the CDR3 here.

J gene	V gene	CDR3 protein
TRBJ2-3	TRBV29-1	SVEGIQRGGGTDTQY
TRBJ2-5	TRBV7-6	ASRAVAGETQY
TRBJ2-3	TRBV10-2	ASTANRGFTDTQY
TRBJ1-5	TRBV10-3	ATGGGSNQPQH
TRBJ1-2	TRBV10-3	AISDGTGSNYGYT
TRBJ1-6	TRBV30	AWKEGNSPLH
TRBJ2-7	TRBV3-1	ASSQESGGPSYEQY
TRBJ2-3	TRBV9	ASSETGGDTQY
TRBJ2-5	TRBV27	ASRGRGVRWETQY
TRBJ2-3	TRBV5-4	ASSLGRTSQSTDTQY
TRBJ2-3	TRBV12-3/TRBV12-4	ASSLARGLITDTQY
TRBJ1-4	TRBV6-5	ASALNGTPNEKLF
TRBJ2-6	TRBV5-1	ASRPDVSGANVLT
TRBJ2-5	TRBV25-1	ASSELGDREETQY
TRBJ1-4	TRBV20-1	SAGRGTGEKLF
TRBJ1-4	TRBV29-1	SVGLTGGSEKLF
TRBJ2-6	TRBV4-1	ASRQGEGSGANVLT
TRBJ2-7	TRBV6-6	ASSTTSVSSYEQY
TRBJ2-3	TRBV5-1	ASSFLTSGGTTDTQY
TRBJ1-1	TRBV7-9	ASNVRGRDTEAF
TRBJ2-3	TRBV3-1	ASSQLSGGRY
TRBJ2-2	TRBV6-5	ASSRRMGTGELF
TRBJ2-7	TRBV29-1	SVGGLRGRADYEQY
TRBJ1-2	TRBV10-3	ATREDINYGYT
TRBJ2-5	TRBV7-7	ASSPGQGPQETQY
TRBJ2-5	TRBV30	AWETGQETQY
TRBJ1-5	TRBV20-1	SARQTGGYQPQH
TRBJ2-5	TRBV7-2	ASHRGNQETQY
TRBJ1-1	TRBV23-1	ASSHDEAF
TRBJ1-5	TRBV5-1	ASSLGAGEAQPQH
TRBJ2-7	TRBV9	ASSRWGDEQY
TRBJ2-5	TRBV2	ASIPGGARGTQY
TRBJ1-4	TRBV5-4	ASSPGSGTGNEKLF
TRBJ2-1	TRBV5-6	ASSLGIQGDRKF
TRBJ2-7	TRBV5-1	ASRLDAYEQY
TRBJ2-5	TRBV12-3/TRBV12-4	ASSLERETQY
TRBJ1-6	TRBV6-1	ASSEGTMGNSPLH
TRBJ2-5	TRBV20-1	SARDWLSQGGETQY
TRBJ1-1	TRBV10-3	AISGTGQKNTEAF
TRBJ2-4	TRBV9	ASSVEPGVSIQY
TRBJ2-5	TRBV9	ASSAGGQYQETQY
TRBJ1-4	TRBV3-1	ASSQAGYGLF
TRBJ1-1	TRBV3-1	ASSQDLGGIEAF
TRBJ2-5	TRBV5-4	ASSGQMGEETQY
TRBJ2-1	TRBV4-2	ASSQDLAGNNEQF
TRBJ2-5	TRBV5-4	ASSSRDRGTETQY
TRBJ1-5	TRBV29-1	SVGSASNQPQH